This T cell receptor beta chain was sequenced for a study of post-analysis software for immune sequencing data. Findings of the study overall: Controls significantly exceeded multiple sclerosis patients in normalized Chao1 diversity. TRBV segments more frequent in patients than in controls numbered roughly 5 and included TRBV5-6, TRBV5-1 and TRBV20-1.

Regarding this clonotype: Antigen unknown.

Unique-molecular-identifier-tagged TCR beta cDNA libraries were used. TCRdb passed the PCR reads through MiXCR, listing each CDR3 protein once. There are a few hundred thousand distinct CDR3 sequences in the sample; approximately 38% occur only once, and about an eighth lies in the top ten. Germline-derived CDR1 and CDR2 are MDHEN and SYDVKM. Trimming stripped 2 bases from V and 8 bases from J, with 7 bases between. The CDR3 spans 12 residues. This TCR derives from a girl aged 5-17 years with multiple sclerosis. Sequenced input: blood. The chain carries TRBV28 and TRBJ2-1, with D uncertain. In DNA form, the CDR3 reads TGTGCCAGCAGTTTAGAAGGCCATGAGCAGTTCTTC. Translation gives CASSLEGHEQFF.